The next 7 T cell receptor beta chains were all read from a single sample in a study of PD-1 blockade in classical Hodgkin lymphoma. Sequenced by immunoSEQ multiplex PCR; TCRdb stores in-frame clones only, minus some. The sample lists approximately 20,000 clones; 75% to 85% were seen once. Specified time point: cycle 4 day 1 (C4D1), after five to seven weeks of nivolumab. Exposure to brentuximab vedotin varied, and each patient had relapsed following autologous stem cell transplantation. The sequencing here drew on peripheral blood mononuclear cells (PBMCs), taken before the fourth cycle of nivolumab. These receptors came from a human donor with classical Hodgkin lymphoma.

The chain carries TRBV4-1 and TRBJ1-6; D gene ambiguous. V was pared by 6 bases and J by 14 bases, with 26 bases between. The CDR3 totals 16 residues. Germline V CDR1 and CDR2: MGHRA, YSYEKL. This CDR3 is CASSRTLGPEVGSLHF. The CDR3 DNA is TGCGCCAGCAGTAGAACTTTAGGGCCCGAGGTAGGATCCCTCCACTTT.

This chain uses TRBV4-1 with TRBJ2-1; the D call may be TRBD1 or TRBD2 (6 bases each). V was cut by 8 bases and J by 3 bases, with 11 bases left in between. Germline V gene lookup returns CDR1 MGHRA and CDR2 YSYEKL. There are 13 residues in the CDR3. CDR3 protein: CASVGGIYNEQFF. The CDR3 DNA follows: TGCGCCAGCGTAGGGGGGATCTACAATGAGCAGTTCTTC.

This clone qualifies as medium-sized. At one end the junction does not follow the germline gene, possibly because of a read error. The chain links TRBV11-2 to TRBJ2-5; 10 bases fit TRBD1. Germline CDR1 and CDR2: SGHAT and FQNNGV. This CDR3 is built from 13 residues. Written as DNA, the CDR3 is TGTGCCAGCAGCTCAACCCGGGACAGGGGCTTGAACTTC. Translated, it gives CASSSTRDRGLNF.

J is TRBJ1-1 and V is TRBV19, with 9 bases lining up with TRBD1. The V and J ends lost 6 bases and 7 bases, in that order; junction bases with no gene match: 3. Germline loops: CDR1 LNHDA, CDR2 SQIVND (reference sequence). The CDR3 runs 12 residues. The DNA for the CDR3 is TGTGCCAGTAGAACAGGGGGCTTTGAAGCTTTCTTT. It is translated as CASRTGGFEAFF. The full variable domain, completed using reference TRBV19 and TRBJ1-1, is DGGITQSPKYLFRKEGQNVTLSCEQNLNHDAMYWYRQDPGQGLRLIYYSQIVNDFQKGDIAEGYSVSREKKESFPLTVTSAQKNPTAFYLCASRTGGFEAFFGQGTRLTVV.

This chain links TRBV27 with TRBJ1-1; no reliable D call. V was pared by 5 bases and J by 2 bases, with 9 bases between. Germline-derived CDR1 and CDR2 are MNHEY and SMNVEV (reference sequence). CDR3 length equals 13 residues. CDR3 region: CASSITRNTEAFF. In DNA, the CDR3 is TGTGCCAGCAGTATCACCCGCAACACTGAAGCTTTCTTT.

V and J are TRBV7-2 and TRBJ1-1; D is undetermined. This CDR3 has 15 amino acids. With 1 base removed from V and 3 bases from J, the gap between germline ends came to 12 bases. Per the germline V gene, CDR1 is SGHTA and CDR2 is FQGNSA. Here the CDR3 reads CASSLGRDLHTEAFF. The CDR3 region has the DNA TGTGCCAGCAGCTTAGGCCGCGACCTACACACTGAAGCTTTCTTT.

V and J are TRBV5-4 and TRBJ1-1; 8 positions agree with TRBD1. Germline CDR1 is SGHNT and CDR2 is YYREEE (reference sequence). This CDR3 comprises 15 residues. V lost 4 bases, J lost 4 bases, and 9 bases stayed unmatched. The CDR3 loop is CASSVKLQGGTEAFF. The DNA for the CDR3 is TGTGCCAGCAGCGTCAAACTACAGGGGGGCACTGAAGCTTTCTTT. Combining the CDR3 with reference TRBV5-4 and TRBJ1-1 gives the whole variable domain ETGVTQSPTHLIKTRGQQVTLRCSSQSGHNTVSWYQQALGQGPQFIFQYYREEENGRGNFPPRFSGLQFPNYSSELNVNALELDDSALYLCASSVKLQGGTEAFFGQGTRLTVV.